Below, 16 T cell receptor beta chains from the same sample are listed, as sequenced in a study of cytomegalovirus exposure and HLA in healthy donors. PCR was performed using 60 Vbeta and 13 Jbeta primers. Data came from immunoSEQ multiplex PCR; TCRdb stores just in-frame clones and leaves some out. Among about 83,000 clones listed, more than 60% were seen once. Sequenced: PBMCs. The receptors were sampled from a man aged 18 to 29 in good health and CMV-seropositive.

The CDR3 is CASSHRRASEQFF. The CDR3 coding sequence is TGTGCCAGCTCCCACCGGAGGGCCAGTGAGCAGTTCTTC. The chain has TRBV7-8 and TRBJ2-1; the D gene is possibly TRBD2 (6 bases). The CDR3 extends over 13 amino acids. Trimming shortened V by 8 bases and J by 9 bases, and 17 bases separated the two germline ends. Germline assignment: CDR1 SGHVS and CDR2 FQNEAQ.

In DNA, the CDR3 is TGTGCCAGCAGTTACTCCTATCCAGCCAAAAACATTCAGTACTTC. Translating it yields CASSYSYPAKNIQYF. The genes are TRBV6-5 and TRBJ2-4; D call uncertain. The CDR3 is 15 residues long. V shed 0 bases and J shed 0 bases, with 6 bases lying between them. CDR1 is MNHEY, CDR2 SVGAGI, per germline.

CDR3 protein: CATSGGTSGSYEQYF. In DNA, the CDR3 is TGTGCCACCAGCGGGGGGACTAGCGGGAGTTACGAGCAGTACTTC. This chain links TRBV15 with TRBJ2-7, with 14 bases fitting TRBD2. The junction had 4 bases not matched to a gene; V was cut back by 5 bases and J by 4 bases. This CDR3 is 15 amino acids long. The V gene's germline CDR1 is LNHNV and CDR2 YYDKDF (reference sequence).

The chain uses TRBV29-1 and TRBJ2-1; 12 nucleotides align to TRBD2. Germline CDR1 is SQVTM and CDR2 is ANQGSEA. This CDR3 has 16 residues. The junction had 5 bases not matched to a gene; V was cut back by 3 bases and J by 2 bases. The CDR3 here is CSVDPGTSGPYNEQFF. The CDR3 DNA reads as TGCAGCGTTGATCCCGGGACTAGCGGGCCCTACAATGAGCAGTTCTTC.

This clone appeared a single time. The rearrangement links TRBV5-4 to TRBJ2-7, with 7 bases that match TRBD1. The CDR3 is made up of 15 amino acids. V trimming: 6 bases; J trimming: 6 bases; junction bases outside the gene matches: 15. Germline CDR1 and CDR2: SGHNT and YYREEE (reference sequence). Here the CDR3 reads CASTTYPRQGSEQYF. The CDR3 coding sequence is TGTGCCAGCACCACTTACCCCAGACAGGGCAGCGAGCAGTACTTC.

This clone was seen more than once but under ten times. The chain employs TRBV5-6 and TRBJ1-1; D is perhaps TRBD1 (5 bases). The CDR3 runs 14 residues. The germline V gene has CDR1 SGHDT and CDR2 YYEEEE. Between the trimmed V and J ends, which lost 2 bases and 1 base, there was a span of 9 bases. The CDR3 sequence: CASSFLTGNTEAFF. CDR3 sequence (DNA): TGTGCCAGCAGCTTCCTCACAGGGAACACTGAAGCTTTCTTT.

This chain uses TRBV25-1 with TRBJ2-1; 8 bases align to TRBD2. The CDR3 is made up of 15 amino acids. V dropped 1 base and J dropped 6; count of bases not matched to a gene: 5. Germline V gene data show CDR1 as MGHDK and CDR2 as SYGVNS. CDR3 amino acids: CASSEFTGGGNEQFF. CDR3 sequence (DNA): TGTGCCAGCAGTGAATTCACGGGAGGGGGCAATGAGCAGTTCTTC.

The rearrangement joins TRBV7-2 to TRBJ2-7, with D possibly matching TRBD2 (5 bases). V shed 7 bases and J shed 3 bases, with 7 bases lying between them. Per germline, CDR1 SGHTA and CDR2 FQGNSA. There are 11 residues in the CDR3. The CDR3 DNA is TGTGCCAGCATCGAGGGCTACGAGCAGTACTTC. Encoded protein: CASIEGYEQYF.

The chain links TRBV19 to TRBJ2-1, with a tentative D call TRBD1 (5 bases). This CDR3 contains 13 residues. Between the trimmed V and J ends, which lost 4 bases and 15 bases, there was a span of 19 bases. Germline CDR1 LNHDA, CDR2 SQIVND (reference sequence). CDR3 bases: TGTGCCAGTAGTACGGGTGGGGCAGGAGATCCGTTCTTC. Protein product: CASSTGGAGDPFF.

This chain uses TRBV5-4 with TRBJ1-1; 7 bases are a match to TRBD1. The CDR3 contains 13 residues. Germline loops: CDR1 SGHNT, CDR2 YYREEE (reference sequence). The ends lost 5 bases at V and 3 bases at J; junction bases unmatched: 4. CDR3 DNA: TGTGCCAGCAGGATAGACAGGGACACTGAAGCTTTCTTT. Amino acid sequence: CASRIDRDTEAFF.

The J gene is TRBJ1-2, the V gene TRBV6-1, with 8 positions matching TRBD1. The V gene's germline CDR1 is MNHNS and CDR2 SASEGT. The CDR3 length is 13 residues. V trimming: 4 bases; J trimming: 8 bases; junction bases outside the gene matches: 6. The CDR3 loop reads CASSAGGADGYTF. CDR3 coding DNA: TGTGCCAGCAGTGCAGGGGGCGCAGACGGCTACACCTTC.

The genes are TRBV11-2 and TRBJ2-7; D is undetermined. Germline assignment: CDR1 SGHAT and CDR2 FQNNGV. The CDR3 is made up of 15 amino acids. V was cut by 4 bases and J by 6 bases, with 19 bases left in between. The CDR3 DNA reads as TGTGCCAGCAGCTCATCCCCCCTGGCCTCAACCGAGCAGTACTTC. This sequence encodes CASSSSPLASTEQYF.

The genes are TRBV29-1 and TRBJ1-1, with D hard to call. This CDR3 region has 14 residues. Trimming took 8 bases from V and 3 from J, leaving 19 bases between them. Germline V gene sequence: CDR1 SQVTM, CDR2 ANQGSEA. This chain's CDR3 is CSSLRGTLDTEAFF. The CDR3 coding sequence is TGCAGCTCTCTCCGGGGAACCCTGGACACTGAAGCTTTCTTT.

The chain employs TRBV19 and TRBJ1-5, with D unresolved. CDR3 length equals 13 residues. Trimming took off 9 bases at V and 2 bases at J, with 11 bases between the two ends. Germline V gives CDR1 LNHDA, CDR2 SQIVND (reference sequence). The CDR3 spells CASTISGNQPQHF. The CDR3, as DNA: TGTGCCAGCACTATTAGCGGCAATCAGCCCCAGCATTTT.

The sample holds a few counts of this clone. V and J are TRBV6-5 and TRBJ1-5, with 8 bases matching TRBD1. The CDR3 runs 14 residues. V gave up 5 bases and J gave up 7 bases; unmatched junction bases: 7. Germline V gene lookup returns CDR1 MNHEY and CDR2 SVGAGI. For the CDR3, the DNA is TGTGCCAGCAGTACGACAGGGGTAAAACAGCCCCAGCATTTT. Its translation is CASSTTGVKQPQHF.

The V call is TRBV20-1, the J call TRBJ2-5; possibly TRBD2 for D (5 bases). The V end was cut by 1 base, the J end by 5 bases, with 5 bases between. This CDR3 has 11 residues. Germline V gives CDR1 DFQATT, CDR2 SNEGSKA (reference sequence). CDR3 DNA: TGCAGTGCTAGAGGAGGGGAGACCCAGTACTTC. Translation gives CSARGGETQYF.